The clone carrying this T cell receptor beta chain was detected only once. The sample belongs to a study of blood T cell repertoires in COVID-19. Across the whole study: From the United States, Italy and Spain came samples of acute and convalescent COVID-19. Sources were T cells, B-cell-depleted T cells, or PBMCs; the material itself was cDNA or gDNA.

V shed 4 bases and J 8 bases; nucleotides not matched to a gene: 7. The V gene's germline CDR1 is MNHEY and CDR2 SVGAGI. The CDR3 runs 13 residues. Authors' data handling: Amplification from reference gene primers served as the basis for estimated nucleated cell counts. Profiled with immunoSEQ multiplex PCR; TCRdb holds only in-frame clones, not every one. That table furnishes V, J and clone size, whereas the DNA furnished D and trimming. The repertoire holds about 40,000 clones, about four fifths seen once, with about 2.8% in the top ten. V and J are TRBV6-5 and TRBJ1-2; 7 bases are shared with TRBD1. The sample was peripheral blood. The receptor's source is an older woman with acute or convalescent COVID-19. The DNA of the CDR3 is TGTGCCAGCAGTTTCATCCACAGGGGCGGCTACACCTTC. It specifies CASSFIHRGGYTF.